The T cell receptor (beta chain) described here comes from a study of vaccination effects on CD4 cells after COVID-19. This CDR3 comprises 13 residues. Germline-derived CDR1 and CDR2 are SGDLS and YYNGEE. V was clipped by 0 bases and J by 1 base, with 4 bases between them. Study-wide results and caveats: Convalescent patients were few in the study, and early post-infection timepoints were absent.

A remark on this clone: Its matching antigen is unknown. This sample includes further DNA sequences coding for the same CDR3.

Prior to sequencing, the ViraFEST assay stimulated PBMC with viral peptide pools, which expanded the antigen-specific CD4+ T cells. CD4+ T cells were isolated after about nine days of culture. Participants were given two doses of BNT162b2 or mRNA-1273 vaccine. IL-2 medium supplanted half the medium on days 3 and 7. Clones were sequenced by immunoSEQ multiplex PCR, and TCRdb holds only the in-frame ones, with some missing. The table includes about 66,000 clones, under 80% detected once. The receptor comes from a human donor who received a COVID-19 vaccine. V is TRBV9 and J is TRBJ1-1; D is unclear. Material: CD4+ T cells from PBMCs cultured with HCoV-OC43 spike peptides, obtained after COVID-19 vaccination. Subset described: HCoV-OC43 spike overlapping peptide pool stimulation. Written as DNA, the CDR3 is TGTGCCAGCAGCGTAGCTGGGAACACTGAAGCTTTCTTT. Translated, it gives CASSVAGNTEAFF.